The present T cell receptor (beta chain) was sequenced within a study of regulatory and conventional T cells in breast cancer (dated by TCRdb to between 2014 and 2016). The library was prepared using PCR. Instrument on record: Illumina MiSeq. TCRdb took the public reads, trimmed them with fastp at Q25, ran MiXCR for clone calling and kept in-frame beta chains. Every CDR3 protein is listed once, alongside the most common genes and DNA of its rows. The sample table contains more than 15,000 distinct CDR3 sequences; only one count was recorded for 25% to 40% of them. Together, the top ten hold less than 2% of the sample. Looking up the germline V gene (reference sequence) yields CDR1 PRHDT and CDR2 FYEKMQ. Counted from cysteine to phenylalanine, this CDR3 has 12 amino acids. The retained sequence is limited to the CDR3, 36 bases, with the frame set at the first base. Relative to germline, V is 4 bases shorter and J is 8 bases shorter, with 8 bases between their ends.

This clonotype is judged medium-sized (0.01 to 0.1%). The antigen it binds to is not known. No base qualities exist here, and no much larger clone lies one base off it. The clonotype was recovered from a female donor in good health. The specimen sequenced was conventional T cells from blood. Rearrangement joined TRBV13 to TRBJ1-4; no D gene is confidently identified. The DNA reads TGTGCCAGCAGCTCCCGGTTCGAAAAACTGTTTTTT. This encodes CASSSRFEKLFF.